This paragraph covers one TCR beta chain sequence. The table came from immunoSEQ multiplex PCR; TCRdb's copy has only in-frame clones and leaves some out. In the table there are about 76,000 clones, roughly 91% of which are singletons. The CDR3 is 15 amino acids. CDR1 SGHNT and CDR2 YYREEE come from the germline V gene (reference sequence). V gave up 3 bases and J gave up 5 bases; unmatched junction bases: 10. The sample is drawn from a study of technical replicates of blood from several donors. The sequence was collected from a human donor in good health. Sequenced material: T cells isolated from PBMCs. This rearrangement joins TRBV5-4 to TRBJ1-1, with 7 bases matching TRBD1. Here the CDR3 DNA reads TGTGCCAGCAGCTATATCGACAGGGATCAGACTGAAGCTTTCTTT. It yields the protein CASSYIDRDQTEAFF.